Given below is one TCR beta chain in context. The data were obtained in a study of T cells in Graves' hyperthyroidism and ophthalmopathy. CDR1 and CDR2 from the germline V gene are LGHNA and YSLEER. This CDR3 has 17 amino acids. With 0 bases clipped from V and 4 bases from J, the junction kept 8 bases outside the gene matches. From RNA transcripts, TCR beta CDR3 regions were amplified. Carried out on the TCR CDR3, a first-round RT-PCR used the HTBI primer set. TCRdb passed the multiplex PCR reads through MiXCR, listing each CDR3 protein once. The sample shows about 700,000 distinct CDR3 sequences, 12% to 15% of them seen only once.

The sequenced sample was blood. This TCR derives from a woman aged 18-29 years with Graves' hyperthyroidism. The rearrangement links TRBV4-3 to TRBJ2-5; 10 bases align to TRBD2. The CDR3 DNA sequence: TGCGCCAGCAGCCAAGATTTAACTAGCGGGGCGGGAGAGACCCAGTACTTC. This codes for CASSQDLTSGAGETQYF.